This T cell receptor (beta chain) was documented in a study of sequential checkpoint blockade in melanoma. Across the whole study: TCRβ was sequenced from DNA of about 96 pretreatment tumors.

This clone was recorded at least ten times. Treatment meaning: randomized to nivolumab then ipilimumab (arm A) or the reverse (arm B). No patient had prior DNA-damaging chemotherapy. V was clipped by 5 bases and J by 3 bases, with 17 bases between them. The CDR3 runs to 15 residues. Germline V gene sequence: CDR1 SGDLS, CDR2 YYNGEE. This table comes from immunoSEQ multiplex PCR, and its TCRdb copy is limited to in-frame clones, with some not included. This sample yields roughly 8,000 clones, of which about 28% are seen a single time; 5% to 5.5% belongs to the top ten. This TCR derives from a human donor with melanoma. The sample was tumor tissue (inferred from file names), taken from a patient given nivolumab and ipilimumab in sequence. The rearrangement joins TRBV9 to TRBJ1-2, with TRBD1 as a possible D gene (6 bases). The DNA of the CDR3 is TGTGCCAGCAGTGAACGGCCAGGGGACTACTATGGCTACACCTTC. This gives the protein CASSERPGDYYGYTF.